The rows below give T cell receptor beta chains drawn from one sample of a study of CD8 T cells in ankylosing spondylitis. In TCRdb, the 5' RACE reads were re-called with MiXCR into one record per CDR3 protein. The sample holds 150,000 to 250,000 distinct CDR3 sequences, around 13% seen once. The sample taken for sequencing was blood, either unsorted or a sorted T cell fraction (not recorded which). The receptors were gathered from a male donor with ankylosing spondylitis or in good health (not recorded which). Both conserved end residues are part of each CDR3. D genes are given only for firm matches. Clone size, where shown, is once, few, many, or a class for clones that have expanded.

d_call	clone_size	j_call	v_call	cdr3_nt	cdr3_aa
NA	NA	TRBJ1-1	TRBV19	TGTGCCAGTAGTATGGTCTTGGACACTGAAGCTTTCTTT	CASSMVLDTEAFF
TRBD1	NA	TRBJ2-7	TRBV5-1	TGCGCCAGCAGCGCGGACAGGGGGTTCTCCTACGAGCAGTACTTC	CASSADRGFSYEQYF
TRBD2	few	TRBJ2-1	TRBV12-3/TRBV12-4	TGTGCCAGCAGCCGCGGGGCGGGGAGGGTAGATGAGCAGTTCTTC	CASSRGAGRVDEQFF
NA	NA	TRBJ1-6	TRBV7-2	TGTGCCAGCAGCTTGGTGGCAGGGGAAGGGTCACCCCTCCACTTT	CASSLVAGEGSPLHF
NA	few	TRBJ1-2	TRBV12-3/TRBV12-4	TGTGCCAGCAGTTTCGCCCGAGAGGGCGGCTATGGCTACACCTTC	CASSFAREGGYGYTF
TRBD1	NA	TRBJ1-1	TRBV7-8	TGTGCCAGCAGCTTGGGACAGGGGGCAAAAGGGACTGAAGCTTTCTTT	CASSLGQGAKGTEAFF
NA	few	TRBJ2-1	TRBV13	TGTGCCAGCAGCCTCGCGGGGAGAGGCTACAATGAGCAGTTCTTC	CASSLAGRGYNEQFF
TRBD1	few	TRBJ2-1	TRBV20-1	TGCAGTGCCCCGGGACAGATAGATGAAAATGAGCAGTTCTTC	CSAPGQIDENEQFF
NA	few	TRBJ2-5	TRBV3-1	TGTGCCAGCAGACCCGTAGGGAGCCCCCAAGAGACCCAGTACTTC	CASRPVGSPQETQYF
TRBD1	NA	TRBJ2-2	TRBV7-7	TGTGCCAGCAGACCCATCGACAGGGGGCGAAAGGACGGGGAGCTGTTTTTT	CASRPIDRGRKDGELFF
TRBD1	NA	TRBJ2-3	TRBV6-1	TGTGCCAGCAGTGATGGGCGGCAGGGGGCCACAGATACGCAGTATTTT	CASSDGRQGATDTQYF
TRBD1	NA	TRBJ2-7	TRBV15	TGTGCCACCAGAAAAAGTACAGGGGTTTACGAGCAGTACTTC	CATRKSTGVYEQYF
NA	many	TRBJ2-5	TRBV3-1	TGTGCCAGCAGCCATTTACTAGGGGGTGGAGAGACCCAGTACTTC	CASSHLLGGGETQYF
TRBD2	NA	TRBJ2-5	TRBV20-1	TGCAGTGCTAGAGATCGGGGACTAGCGGGGGGCCCCTCCCAAGAGACCCAGTACTTC	CSARDRGLAGGPSQETQYF
NA	NA	TRBJ2-1	TRBV27	TGTGCCAGCAGTCCCCTTAGCGTAAATGAGCAGTTCTTC	CASSPLSVNEQFF
NA	NA	TRBJ1-4	TRBV7-9	TGTGCCAGCAGCTTGGGAATAGACAATCTGAAGGAAAAACTGTTTTTT	CASSLGIDNLKEKLFF
NA	few	TRBJ1-1	TRBV6-1	TGTGCCAGCAGTGGAGCCAGTAACTTTGAGGACACTGAAGCTTTCTTT	CASSGASNFEDTEAFF
NA	few	TRBJ1-2	TRBV3-1	TGTGCCAGCAGCCAAGTATCGCAGCAGGACTATGGCTACACCTTC	CASSQVSQQDYGYTF
NA	NA	TRBJ2-2	TRBV7-9	TGTGCCAGCAGCTTAGTCTCCGGGAACACCGGGGAGCTGTTTTTT	CASSLVSGNTGELFF
NA	NA	TRBJ1-1	TRBV4-1	TGCGCCAGCAGCCAAGGGCGCGGCAGGGTGAACACTGAAGCTTTCTTT	CASSQGRGRVNTEAFF
NA	NA	TRBJ2-2	TRBV18	TGTGCCAGCTCACTCCCGGGGCCCTTGAACACCGGGGAGCTGTTTTTT	CASSLPGPLNTGELFF
NA	many	TRBJ2-5	TRBV4-1	TGCGCCAGCAGCCCCCCGGGATTGGAGACCCAGTACTTC	CASSPPGLETQYF
NA	few	TRBJ1-1	TRBV7-9	TGTGCCAGCAGCTTAGCGCCCCGAGATGAAGCTTTCTTT	CASSLAPRDEAFF
TRBD2	NA	TRBJ2-1	TRBV4-1	TGCGCCAGCAGCCAGCCTATGTGGGAGACTAGCGGGAGGAATGAGCAGTTCTTC	CASSQPMWETSGRNEQFF
NA	NA	TRBJ1-5	TRBV6-6	TGTGCCAGCAGTCCCCGGTCTGGTCAGCCCCAGCATTTT	CASSPRSGQPQHF
NA	few	TRBJ2-7	TRBV30	TGTGCCTGGACCCCGTCCTACCCCTCCTACGAGCAGTACTTC	CAWTPSYPSYEQYF
NA	few	TRBJ1-2	TRBV27	TGTGCCAGCAGTTTATCAGGGGGGAATGTAGTTGGCTACACCTTC	CASSLSGGNVVGYTF
NA	few	TRBJ2-7	TRBV10-3	TGTGCCATCAGTGAGTCCAGGGGGGGGTACGAGCAGTACTTC	CAISESRGGYEQYF
NA	few	TRBJ1-2	TRBV5-1	TGCGCCAGCAAAGGCGGTAGGGATTATGGCTACACCTTC	CASKGGRDYGYTF
TRBD1	NA	TRBJ1-2	TRBV15	TGTGCCACCAGCATCGATCCAGGGGGCTATGGCTACACCTTC	CATSIDPGGYGYTF
TRBD2	NA	TRBJ2-3	TRBV11-2	TGTGCCAGCAGCTGGGGGGGGGTAGATACGCAGTATTTT	CASSWGGVDTQYF
NA	few	TRBJ2-7	TRBV4-1	TGCGCCAGCAGCCAAGATCGTTATTACGAGCAGTACTTC	CASSQDRYYEQYF
NA	few	TRBJ1-6	TRBV7-9	TGTGCCAGCAGCTACGGACTCGGGAATTCACCCCTCCACTTT	CASSYGLGNSPLHF
NA	many	TRBJ1-1	TRBV25-1	TGTGCCTCAACATTTGGTAGCACTGAAGCTTTCTTT	CASTFGSTEAFF
NA	few	TRBJ2-1	TRBV3-1	TGTGCCAGCAGCCCCCACTGGCGGGATTACAATGAGCAGTTCTTC	CASSPHWRDYNEQFF
TRBD1	NA	TRBJ2-7	TRBV6-5	TGTGCCAGCAGTTCCTCCACAGGGGGCGCTTACGAGCAGTACTTC	CASSSSTGGAYEQYF
TRBD2	few	TRBJ2-7	TRBV7-2	TGTGCCAGCAGCTCCCCACTAGCGGGGGCCGCCTACGAGCAGTACTTC	CASSSPLAGAAYEQYF
NA	few	TRBJ2-3	TRBV7-9	TGTGCCAGCAGCCCTCGCGAGGGCATGGCCCCTTGGATGCAGTATTTT	CASSPREGMAPWMQYF
NA	NA	TRBJ2-5	TRBV7-6	TGTGCCAGCAGCACCCTCTCTGGGGGCCAGTACTTC	CASSTLSGGQYF